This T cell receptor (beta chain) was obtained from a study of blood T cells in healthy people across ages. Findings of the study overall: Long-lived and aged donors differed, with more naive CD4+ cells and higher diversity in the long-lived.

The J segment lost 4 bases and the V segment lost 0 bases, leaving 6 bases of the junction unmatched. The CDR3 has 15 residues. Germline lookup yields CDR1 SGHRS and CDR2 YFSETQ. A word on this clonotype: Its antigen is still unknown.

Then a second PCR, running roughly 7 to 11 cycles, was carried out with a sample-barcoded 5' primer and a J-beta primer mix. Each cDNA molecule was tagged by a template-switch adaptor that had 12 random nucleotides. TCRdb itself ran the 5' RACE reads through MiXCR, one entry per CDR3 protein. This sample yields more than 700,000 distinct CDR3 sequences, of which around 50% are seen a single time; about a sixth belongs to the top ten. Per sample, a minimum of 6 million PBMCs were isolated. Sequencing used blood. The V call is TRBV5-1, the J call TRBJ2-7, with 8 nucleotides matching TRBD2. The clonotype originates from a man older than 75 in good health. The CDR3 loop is CASSLAGTSNYEQYF. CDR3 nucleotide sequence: TGCGCCAGCAGCTTGGCCGGGACTAGTAATTACGAGCAGTACTTC.